These 20 T cell receptor beta chains were sequenced from one sample in a study of T cell repertoires in cytomegalovirus infection. TCRdb analysed the reads with MiXCR anew, one entry per CDR3 protein. In the table there are 450,000 to 650,000 distinct CDR3 sequences, just under 40% of which are singletons. No antigen has been identified for these receptors. Here the sequenced sample was cultured PBMCs, taken from culture after CMV antigen stimulation. The receptors were gathered from a human donor in good health (CMV status not recorded). Some clones in this sample may be carry-over from other donors' samples.

This clonotype was observed a few times. DNA for the CDR3: TGTGCCAGCAGCCCCACAGTTCTCTCTGGAAACACCATATATTTT. The encoded protein is CASSPTVLSGNTIYF. The rearrangement joins TRBV7-2 to TRBJ1-3; D gene uncertain. The germline V gene has CDR1 SGHTA and CDR2 FQGNSA. The CDR3 loop spans 15 amino acids. V was trimmed by 5 bases and J by 0 bases, leaving 11 bases between them. Drawing the rest from reference TRBV7-2 and TRBJ1-3, the complete variable domain is GAGVSQSPSNKVTEKGKDVELRCDPISGHTALYWYRQSLGQGLEFLIYFQGNSAPDKSGLPSDRFSAERTGGSVSTLTIQRTQQEDSAVYLCASSPTVLSGNTIYFGEGSWLTVV.

This clonotype was detected ten times or more. The J gene is TRBJ2-3, the V gene TRBV7-2; 7 positions agree with TRBD2. The CDR3 length is 15 residues. Germline V gene lookup returns CDR1 SGHTA and CDR2 FQGNSA. V trimming: 3 bases; J trimming: 0 bases; junction bases outside the gene matches: 3. The CDR3 spells CASSLSGTSTDTQYF. The CDR3 DNA reads as TGTGCCAGCAGCTTGAGCGGGACTAGCACAGATACGCAGTATTTT.

The gene calls are TRBV7-2 and TRBJ2-7; tentative D call: TRBD2 (5 bases). This CDR3 is built from 15 residues. Trimming stripped 5 bases from V and 2 bases from J, with 16 bases between. Germline V gives CDR1 SGHTA, CDR2 FQGNSA. The CDR3 sequence is CASSLRRLLPYEQYF. The CDR3 nucleotides read TGTGCCAGCAGCCTCAGACGACTACTACCCTACGAGCAGTACTTC.

The table lists this clonotype with a few counts. This chain uses TRBV2 with TRBJ2-1, with TRBD1 identical over 7 bases. Germline assignment: CDR1 SNHLY and CDR2 FYNNEI. V gave up 4 bases and J gave up 9 bases; unmatched junction bases: 6. The CDR3 contains 13 residues. CDR3: CASSVKQGTEQFF. In DNA form, the CDR3 reads TGTGCCAGCAGTGTTAAACAGGGGACTGAGCAGTTCTTC.

This rearrangement joins TRBV27 to TRBJ2-1; 12 bases align to TRBD2. J lost 6 bases, V lost 5 bases, and 5 bases had no gene match. The CDR3 is 15 residues long. Germline V gene sequence: CDR1 MNHEY, CDR2 SMNVEV (reference sequence). The CDR3 sequence: CASSTTSGGGNEQFF. CDR3 sequence (DNA): TGTGCCAGCAGTACGACTAGCGGGGGAGGCAATGAGCAGTTCTTC.

The chain has TRBV5-6 and TRBJ2-7; possibly TRBD1 or TRBD2 for D (6 bases each). This CDR3 has 16 amino acids. Germline V lookup: CDR1 SGHDT, CDR2 YYEEEE. Trimming left V 0 bases short and J 0 bases short, with 13 bases between. The CDR3 coding sequence is TGTGCCAGCAGCTTGGTGGGGGCGGGATACTCCTACGAGCAGTACTTC. This gives the protein CASSLVGAGYSYEQYF.

V usage is TRBV5-4 and J usage is TRBJ2-3; no reliable D call. This CDR3 comprises 15 residues. The germline CDR1 and CDR2 sequences are SGHNT and YYREEE (reference sequence). Trimming took off 0 bases at V and 0 bases at J, with 8 bases between the two ends. The CDR3 loop reads CASSLAAASTDTQYF. The CDR3 DNA reads TGTGCCAGCAGCTTGGCTGCGGCTAGCACAGATACGCAGTATTTT.

This clonotype has only a few counts. This rearrangement joins TRBV11-2 to TRBJ2-5, with TRBD1 identical over 9 bases. The length of the CDR3 is 14 residues. Germline CDR1 is SGHAT and CDR2 is FQNNGV. J lost 7 bases, V lost 5 bases, and 8 bases had no gene match. In DNA, the CDR3 is TGTGCCAGCAGCAAGGACAGGGGTTCGGGGACCCAGTACTTC. It encodes CASSKDRGSGTQYF.

The V and J genes are TRBV7-9 and TRBJ2-7, with a tentative D call TRBD1 (5 bases). Germline CDR1 and CDR2: SEHNR and FQNEAQ (reference sequence). There are 12 residues in the CDR3. Trimming took off 8 bases at V and 7 bases at J, with 15 bases between the two ends. The CDR3 DNA follows: TGTGCCAGCGAGCTTCCAGGGCTAGAGCAGTACTTC. Protein sequence: CASELPGLEQYF. The complete variable domain, with remaining parts taken from reference TRBV7-9 and TRBJ2-7, reads DTGVSQNPRHKITKRGQNVTFRCDPISEHNRLYWYRQTLGQGPEFLTYFQNEAQLEKSRLLSDRFSAERPKGSFSTLEIQRTEQGDSAMYLCASELPGLEQYFGPGTRLTVT.

The chain has TRBV27 and TRBJ2-1; D not certain. CDR1 and CDR2 (germline): MNHEY, SMNVEV (reference sequence). The CDR3 is 13 amino acids. Trimming left V 6 bases short and J 9 bases short, with 15 bases between. This CDR3 is CASSQGSRGEQFF. CDR3 in DNA: TGTGCCAGCAGCCAAGGTAGCCGAGGTGAGCAGTTCTTC.

This clonotype was seen at least ten times. This chain joins TRBV7-9 and TRBJ2-1; tentative D call: TRBD2 (6 bases). This CDR3 is 16 amino acids long. The V gene's germline CDR1 is SEHNR and CDR2 FQNEAQ (reference sequence). The V end lost 5 bases, the J end lost 0 bases, and 14 bases lay between the germline ends. CDR3 nucleotides: TGTGCCAGCAGCGCGGGACCTACCACCTCCTACAATGAGCAGTTCTTC. Translation: CASSAGPTTSYNEQFF. The whole variable domain, remainder taken from reference TRBV7-9 and TRBJ2-1, is DTGVSQNPRHKITKRGQNVTFRCDPISEHNRLYWYRQTLGQGPEFLTYFQNEAQLEKSRLLSDRFSAERPKGSFSTLEIQRTEQGDSAMYLCASSAGPTTSYNEQFFGPGTRLTVL.

This clonotype was recorded many times. This chain joins TRBV7-3 and TRBJ2-3; D remains ambiguous. Deletions cut 4 bases from V and 0 bases from J, with 5 bases between. The CDR3 has 13 amino acids. In germline, CDR1 is SGHTA, CDR2 FQGTGA. CDR3 nucleotides: TGTGCCAGCAGCTCCCTTAGCACAGATACGCAGTATTTT. Translating gives CASSSLSTDTQYF.

This clonotype was recorded a few times. J is TRBJ1-2 and V is TRBV7-2; D not resolved. The CDR3 contains 14 residues. V was trimmed by 2 bases and J by 5 bases, leaving 12 bases between them. Germline-derived CDR1 and CDR2 are SGHTA and FQGNSA. The CDR3: CASSLLPPGYGYTF. CDR3 DNA: TGTGCCAGCAGCTTACTGCCCCCCGGGTATGGCTACACCTTC.

This clonotype was seen at least ten times. The V and J genes are TRBV7-2 and TRBJ2-2, with 9 bases lining up with TRBD2. The CDR3 is 16 amino acids. Germline V gene lookup returns CDR1 SGHTA and CDR2 FQGNSA. The V gene end was trimmed by 5 bases and the J gene end by 5 bases; junction bases not matched to a gene: 9. The CDR3 region is CASSSLTRGGTGELFF. The CDR3 coding sequence is TGTGCCAGCAGCAGCCTAACGCGGGGGGGGACCGGGGAGCTGTTTTTT.

There are a few counts of this clonotype. J is TRBJ1-2 and V is TRBV27; D is uncertain. The germline CDR1 and CDR2 sequences are MNHEY and SMNVEV (reference sequence). This CDR3 is 15 amino acids long. Between the trimmed V and J ends, which lost 3 bases and 2 bases, there was a span of 13 bases. The CDR3 coding sequence is TGTGCCAGCAGTTTTAGGGCGGAGACGAACTATGGCTACACCTTC. Translated: CASSFRAETNYGYTF.

The chain has TRBV4-1 and TRBJ2-7, with D tentatively TRBD1 (5 bases). V was shortened by 2 bases and J by 4 bases, with 12 bases between the two germline ends. Germline CDR1 and CDR2: MGHRA and YSYEKL. There are 14 residues in the CDR3. Here the CDR3 DNA reads TGCGCCAGCAGCCAAATCCAGGGAATGTACGAGCAGTACTTC. It encodes CASSQIQGMYEQYF.

This clonotype was observed a handful of times. The CDR3 here is CASSRDRRQETQYF. The DNA for the CDR3 is TGTGCCAGCAGCCGGGACAGGCGCCAAGAGACCCAGTACTTC. This sequence joins TRBV2 and TRBJ2-5; TRBD1 agrees at 8 bases. This CDR3 spans 14 amino acids. Germline assignment: CDR1 SNHLY and CDR2 FYNNEI. Trimming at V came to 6 bases and at J to 1 base, leaving 4 bases not matched to a gene.

This clonotype was seen more than once but under ten times. The V and J genes are TRBV11-2 and TRBJ2-2, with D perhaps matching TRBD1 (5 bases). V was trimmed by 5 bases and J by 0 bases, leaving 13 bases between them. CDR3 length: 16 amino acids. Germline CDR1 and CDR2: SGHAT and FQNNGV. The CDR3 coding sequence is TGTGCCAGCAGCCCCAGGGTATCGGCGAACACCGGGGAGCTGTTTTTT. Protein product: CASSPRVSANTGELFF.

The gene calls are TRBV7-2 and TRBJ2-5; D not certain. Per the germline V gene, CDR1 is SGHTA and CDR2 is FQGNSA. V lost 4 bases and J 5 bases, leaving 14 bases between the germline ends. The CDR3 spans 14 residues. As DNA, the CDR3 is TGTGCCAGCAGCTCAGGACGGACCCGGGAGACCCAGTACTTC. It yields the protein CASSSGRTRETQYF.

This clonotype came up a few times. The chain employs TRBV4-2 and TRBJ1-2, with D maybe TRBD1 (5 bases). In germline, CDR1 is LGHNA, CDR2 YNFKEQ. Trimming shortened V by 0 bases and J by 4 bases, and 15 bases separated the two germline ends. This CDR3 comprises 16 residues. As DNA, the CDR3 is TGTGCCAGCAGCCAAGAGGCGAACAGGATCTTCTATGGCTACACCTTC. The encoded protein is CASSQEANRIFYGYTF.